This TCR beta chain was identified during a study of blood T cell repertoires in COVID-19. Study background: Acute and convalescent COVID-19 specimens originated in the United States, Italy and Spain. T cells, B-cell-depleted T cells, or PBMCs supplied cDNA or gDNA.

Source study methods: The assay estimated nucleated cells by amplifying reference gene primers. The data were produced by immunoSEQ multiplex PCR, yet TCRdb's version contains in-frame clones alone and is incomplete. The V and J calls and clone size come from that table; D and trimming were worked out from the DNA. Here the sample spans tens of thousands of clones, about 79% being singletons. Between the trimmed V and J ends, which lost 5 bases and 6 bases, there was a span of 14 bases. Germline CDR1 MDHEN, CDR2 SYDVKM. The CDR3 spans 14 residues. The TCR sequence derives from a human donor in a cohort sampled during active COVID-19. The sequenced material came from peripheral blood. The chain uses TRBV28 and TRBJ2-1; a possible D gene is TRBD2 (5 bases). CDR3 sequence reads: CASSLSTSINEQFF. The CDR3 coding sequence is TGTGCCAGCAGTCTTTCCACTAGTATCAATGAGCAGTTCTTC.